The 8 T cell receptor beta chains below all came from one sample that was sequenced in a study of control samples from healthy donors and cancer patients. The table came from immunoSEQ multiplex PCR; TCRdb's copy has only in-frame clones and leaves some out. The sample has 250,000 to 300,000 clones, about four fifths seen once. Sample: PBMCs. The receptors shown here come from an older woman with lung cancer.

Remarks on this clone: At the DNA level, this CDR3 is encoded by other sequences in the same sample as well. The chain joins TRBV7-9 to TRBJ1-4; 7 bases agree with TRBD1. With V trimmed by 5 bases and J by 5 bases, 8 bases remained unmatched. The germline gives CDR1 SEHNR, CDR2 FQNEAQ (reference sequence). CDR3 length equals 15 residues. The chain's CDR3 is CASSPQGGENEKLFF. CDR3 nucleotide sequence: TGTGCCAGCAGCCCGCAGGGGGGTGAAAATGAAAAACTGTTTTTT.

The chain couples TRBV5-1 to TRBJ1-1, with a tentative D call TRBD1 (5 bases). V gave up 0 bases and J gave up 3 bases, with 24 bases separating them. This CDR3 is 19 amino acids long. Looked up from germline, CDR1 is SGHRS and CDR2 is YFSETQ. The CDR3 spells CASSLGGGSGWVADTEAFF. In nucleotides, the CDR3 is TGCGCCAGCAGCTTGGGGGGCGGGTCCGGGTGGGTTGCGGACACTGAAGCTTTCTTT.

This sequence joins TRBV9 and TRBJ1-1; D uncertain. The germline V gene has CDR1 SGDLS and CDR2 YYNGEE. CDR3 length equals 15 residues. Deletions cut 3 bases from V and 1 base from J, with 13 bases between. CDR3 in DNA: TGTGCCAGCAGCGCCGGATTCGGACGGAACACTGAAGCTTTCTTT. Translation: CASSAGFGRNTEAFF.

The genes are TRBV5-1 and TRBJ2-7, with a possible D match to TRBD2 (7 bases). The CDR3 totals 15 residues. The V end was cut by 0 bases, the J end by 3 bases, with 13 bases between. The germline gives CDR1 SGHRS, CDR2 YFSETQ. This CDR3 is CASSLASGGGYEQYF. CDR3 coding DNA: TGCGCCAGCAGCTTGGCCTCGGGGGGCGGCTACGAGCAGTACTTC.

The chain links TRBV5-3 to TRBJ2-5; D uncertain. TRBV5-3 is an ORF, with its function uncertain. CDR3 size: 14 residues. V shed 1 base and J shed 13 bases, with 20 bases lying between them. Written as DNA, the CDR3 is TGTGCCAGAAGCTTGTGCTCTCTTCGCCATCGGCGGTACTTC. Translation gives CARSLCSLRHRRYF.

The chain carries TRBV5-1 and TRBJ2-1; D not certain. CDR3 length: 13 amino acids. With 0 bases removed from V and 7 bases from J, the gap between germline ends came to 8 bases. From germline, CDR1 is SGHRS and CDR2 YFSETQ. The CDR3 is CASSLASRNEQFF. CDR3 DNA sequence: TGCGCCAGCAGCTTGGCCTCTCGGAATGAGCAGTTCTTC. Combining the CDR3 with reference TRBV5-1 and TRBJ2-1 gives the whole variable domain KAGVTQTPRYLIKTRGQQVTLSCSPISGHRSVSWYQQTPGQGLQFLFEYFSETQRNKGNFPGRFSGRQFSNSRSEMNVSTLELGDSALYLCASSLASRNEQFFGPGTRLTVL.

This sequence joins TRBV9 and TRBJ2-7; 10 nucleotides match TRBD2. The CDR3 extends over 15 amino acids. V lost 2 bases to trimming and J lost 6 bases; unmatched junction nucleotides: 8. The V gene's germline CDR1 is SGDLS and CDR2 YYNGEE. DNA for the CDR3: TGTGCCAGCAGCGTGTCAGTAGCGGGAGGTGGCGAGCAGTACTTC. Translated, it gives CASSVSVAGGGEQYF.

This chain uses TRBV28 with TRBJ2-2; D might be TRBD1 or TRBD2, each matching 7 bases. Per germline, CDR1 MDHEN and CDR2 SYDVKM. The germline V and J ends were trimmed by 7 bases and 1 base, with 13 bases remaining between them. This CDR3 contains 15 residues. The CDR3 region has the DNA TGTGCCAGCACCTCAGGGGGGGTGAACACCGGGGAGCTGTTTTTT. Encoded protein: CASTSGGVNTGELFF.